The 12 T cell receptor beta chains below come from one sample, sequenced in a study of blood T cell repertoires in COVID-19. Sequenced by immunoSEQ multiplex PCR; TCRdb stores in-frame clones only, minus some. The sample lists a few hundred thousand clones; about four fifths were seen once. The sequenced sample consisted of PBMCs or T cells enriched from blood (not recorded which). These TCRs come from a man aged 40-55 years who had been exposed to COVID-19.

V and J are TRBV7-9 and TRBJ2-7; 7 bases agree with TRBD1. CDR3 length: 16 residues. V shed 5 bases, J shed 1 base, and the junction held 11 bases outside the gene matches. Germline V gives CDR1 SEHNR, CDR2 FQNEAQ (reference sequence). The CDR3 region is CASSTEQGSMSYEQYF. The CDR3 DNA sequence: TGTGCCAGCAGCACCGAACAGGGGTCCATGTCCTACGAGCAGTACTTC.

This rearrangement joins TRBV10-3 to TRBJ2-5, with 8 bases aligning to TRBD1. V shed 6 bases and J 4 bases; nucleotides not matched to a gene: 10. The CDR3 is made up of 15 amino acids. Germline CDR1 reads ENHRY; CDR2 reads SYGVKD. The CDR3 coding sequence is TGTGCCATCAGGGCCGGGACAGGAAGGTTAGAGACCCAGTACTTC. It specifies CAIRAGTGRLETQYF.

The rearrangement uses TRBV2 and TRBJ1-4, with D possibly matching TRBD1 (5 bases). The germline V and J ends were trimmed by 4 bases and 8 bases, with 14 bases remaining between them. Germline V gives CDR1 SNHLY, CDR2 FYNNEI. CDR3 size: 14 residues. The CDR3 loop is CASSGSGDYEKLFF. In DNA, the CDR3 is TGTGCCAGCAGTGGGTCGGGGGATTACGAAAAACTGTTTTTT.

This chain connects TRBV10-2 to TRBJ1-1, with a weak D call TRBD1 (6 bases). Germline V gene sequence: CDR1 WSHSY, CDR2 SAAADI. V gave up 3 bases and J gave up 3 bases, with 17 bases separating them. The CDR3 spans 16 residues. CDR3 sequence: CASSDGGAGPDTEAFF. The CDR3 DNA sequence: TGCGCCAGCAGTGACGGGGGGGCCGGCCCGGACACTGAAGCTTTCTTT.

The rearrangement links TRBV10-2 to TRBJ1-2; 9 bases match TRBD1. The CDR3 covers 15 residues. Germline V gene data show CDR1 as WSHSY and CDR2 as SAAADI. Unmatched junction bases numbered 6, after V lost 2 bases and J lost 5 bases. The CDR3 spells CASSETGGSGYGYTF. In DNA form, the CDR3 reads TGCGCCAGCAGTGAGACAGGGGGCAGTGGTTATGGCTACACCTTC.

V is TRBV10-2 and J is TRBJ2-7; TRBD2 might be the D (5 bases). The CDR3 spans 15 residues. Trimming took off 3 bases at V and 2 bases at J, with 14 bases between the two ends. Germline CDR1 and CDR2: WSHSY and SAAADI. For the CDR3, the DNA is TGCGCCAGCAGTGAATACGGGAAGAATCCCTACGAGCAGTACTTC. This gives the protein CASSEYGKNPYEQYF.

This clone was detected ten times or more. The chain is built from TRBV7-8 and TRBJ1-4; a possible D gene is TRBD1 (6 bases). The germline CDR1 and CDR2 sequences are SGHVS and FQNEAQ. V dropped 1 base and J dropped 2 bases, with 14 bases sitting between them. The CDR3 length is 17 residues. In DNA, the CDR3 is TGTGCCAGCAGCTTAGTCGTCAGGGGTTGGACTAATGAAAAACTGTTTTTT. It translates to CASSLVVRGWTNEKLFF.

The rearrangement links TRBV27 to TRBJ2-7, with TRBD2 matching 14 bases. CDR1 is MNHEY and CDR2 is SMNVEV in the germline V gene (reference sequence). This CDR3 contains 16 residues. The V gene end was trimmed by 3 bases and the J gene end by 4 bases; junction bases not matched to a gene: 5. The DNA for the CDR3 is TGTGCCAGCAGTTTGGGGACTAGCGGGAGCGGGTACGAGCAGTACTTC. Its translation: CASSLGTSGSGYEQYF.

As DNA, the CDR3 is TGTGCTAGTGGAGCCGGGACAGGGTATTTAAGCGAGCAGTACTTC. It is translated as CASGAGTGYLSEQYF. The chain has TRBV12-5 and TRBJ2-7; 9 bases are a match to TRBD1. This CDR3 region has 15 residues. The germline CDR1 and CDR2 sequences are LGHNT and FRNRAP. The trim removed 6 bases at V and 6 bases at J, leaving 12 bases unmatched.

The chain links TRBV9 to TRBJ1-2; no clear D gene. Trimming shortened V by 0 bases and J by 3 bases, and 6 bases separated the two germline ends. Germline lookup yields CDR1 SGDLS and CDR2 YYNGEE. The CDR3 extends over 13 amino acids. CDR3 region: CASSVGLDYGYTF. Here the CDR3 DNA reads TGTGCCAGCAGCGTAGGACTGGACTATGGCTACACCTTC.

This clone has only one observation. CDR3 amino acids: CASSDPQSRDNEQFF. Written as DNA, the CDR3 is TGCGCCAGCAGTGATCCCCAGTCGCGGGACAATGAGCAGTTCTTC. The chain recombines TRBV10-1 with TRBJ2-1, with D possibly TRBD2 on 5 matching bases. V was trimmed by 3 bases and J by 5 bases, leaving 14 bases between them. Germline lookup yields CDR1 WNHNN and CDR2 SYGVQD (reference sequence). This CDR3 region has 15 residues.

CDR3 bases: TGTGCCAGCAGCTTACTCTCCGGGTCCGCGGAAGCCTACGAGCAGTACTTC. It yields the protein CASSLLSGSAEAYEQYF. The rearrangement uses TRBV7-6 and TRBJ2-7; D remains unclear. The CDR3 loop spans 17 amino acids. Trimming left V 2 bases short and J 2 bases short, with 19 bases between. Per the germline V gene, CDR1 is SGHVS and CDR2 is FNYEAQ.